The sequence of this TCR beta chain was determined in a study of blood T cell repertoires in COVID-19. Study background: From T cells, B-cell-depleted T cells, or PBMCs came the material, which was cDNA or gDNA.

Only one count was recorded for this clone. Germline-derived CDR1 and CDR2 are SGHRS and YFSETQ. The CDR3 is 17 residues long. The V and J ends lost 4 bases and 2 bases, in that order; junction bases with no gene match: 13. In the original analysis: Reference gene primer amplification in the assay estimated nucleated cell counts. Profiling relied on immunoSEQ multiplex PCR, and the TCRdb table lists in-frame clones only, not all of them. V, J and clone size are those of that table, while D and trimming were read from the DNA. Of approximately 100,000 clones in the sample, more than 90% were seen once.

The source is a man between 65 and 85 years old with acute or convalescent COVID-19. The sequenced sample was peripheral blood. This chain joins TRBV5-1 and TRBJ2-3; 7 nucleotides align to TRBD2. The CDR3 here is CASSQGWTSTNTDTQYF. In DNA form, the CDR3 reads TGCGCCAGCAGCCAGGGATGGACTAGTACCAACACAGATACGCAGTATTTT.